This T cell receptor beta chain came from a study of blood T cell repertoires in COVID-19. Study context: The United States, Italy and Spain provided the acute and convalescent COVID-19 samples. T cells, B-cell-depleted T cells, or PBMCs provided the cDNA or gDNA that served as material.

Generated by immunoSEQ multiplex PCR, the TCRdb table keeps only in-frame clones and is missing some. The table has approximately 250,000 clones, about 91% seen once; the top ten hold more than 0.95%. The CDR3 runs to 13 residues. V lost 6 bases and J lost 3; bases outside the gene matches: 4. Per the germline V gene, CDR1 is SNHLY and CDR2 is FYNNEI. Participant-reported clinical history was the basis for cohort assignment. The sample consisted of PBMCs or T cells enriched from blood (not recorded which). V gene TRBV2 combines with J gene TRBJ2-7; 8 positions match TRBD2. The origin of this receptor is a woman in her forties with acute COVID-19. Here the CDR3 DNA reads TGTGCCAGCAGAGCGGGAGTATACTACGAGCAGTACGTC. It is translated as CASRAGVYYEQYV.